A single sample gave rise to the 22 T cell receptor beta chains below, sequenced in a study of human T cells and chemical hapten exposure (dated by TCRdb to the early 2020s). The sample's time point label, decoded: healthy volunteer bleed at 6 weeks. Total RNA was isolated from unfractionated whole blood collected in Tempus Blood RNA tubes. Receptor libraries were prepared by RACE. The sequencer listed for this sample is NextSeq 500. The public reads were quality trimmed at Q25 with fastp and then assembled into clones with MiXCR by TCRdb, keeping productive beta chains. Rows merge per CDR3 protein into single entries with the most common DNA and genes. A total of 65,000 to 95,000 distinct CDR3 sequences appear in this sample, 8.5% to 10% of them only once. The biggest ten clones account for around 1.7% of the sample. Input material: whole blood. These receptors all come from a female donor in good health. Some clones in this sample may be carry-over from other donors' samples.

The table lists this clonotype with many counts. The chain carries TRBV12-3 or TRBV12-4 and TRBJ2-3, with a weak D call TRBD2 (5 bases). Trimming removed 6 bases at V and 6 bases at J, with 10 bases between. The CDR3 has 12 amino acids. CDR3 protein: CASSLLADTQYF. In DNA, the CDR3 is TGTGCCAGCAGCCTTCTAGCCGATACGCAGTATTTT.

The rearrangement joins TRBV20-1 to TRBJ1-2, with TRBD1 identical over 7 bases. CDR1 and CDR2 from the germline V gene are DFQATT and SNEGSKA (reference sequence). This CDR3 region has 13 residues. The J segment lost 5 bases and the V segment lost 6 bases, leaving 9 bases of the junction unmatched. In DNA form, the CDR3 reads TGCAGTGCCCGGGACAGTCTGGCTTATGGCTACACCTTC. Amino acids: CSARDSLAYGYTF.

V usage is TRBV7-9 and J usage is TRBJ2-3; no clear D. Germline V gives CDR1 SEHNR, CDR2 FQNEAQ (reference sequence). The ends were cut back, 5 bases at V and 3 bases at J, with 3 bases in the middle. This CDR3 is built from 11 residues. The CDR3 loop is CASSATDTQYF. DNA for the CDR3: TGTGCCAGCAGCGCTACAGATACGCAGTATTTT.

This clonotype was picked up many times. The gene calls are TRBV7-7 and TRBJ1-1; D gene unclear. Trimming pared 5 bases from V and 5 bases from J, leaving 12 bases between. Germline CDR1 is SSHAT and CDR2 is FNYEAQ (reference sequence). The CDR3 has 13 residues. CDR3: CASSAHTATEAFF. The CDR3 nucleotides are TGTGCCAGCAGCGCCCATACGGCGACTGAAGCTTTCTTT.

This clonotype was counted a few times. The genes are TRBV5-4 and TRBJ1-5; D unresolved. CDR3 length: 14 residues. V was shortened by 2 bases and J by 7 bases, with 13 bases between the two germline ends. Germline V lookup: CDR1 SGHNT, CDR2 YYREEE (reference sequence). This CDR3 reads CASSLYGVTQPQHF. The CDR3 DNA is TGTGCCAGCAGCTTATATGGGGTCACCCAGCCCCAGCATTTT. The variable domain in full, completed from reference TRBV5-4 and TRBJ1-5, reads ETGVTQSPTHLIKTRGQQVTLRCSSQSGHNTVSWYQQALGQGPQFIFQYYREEENGRGNFPPRFSGLQFPNYSSELNVNALELDDSALYLCASSLYGVTQPQHFGDGTRLSIL.

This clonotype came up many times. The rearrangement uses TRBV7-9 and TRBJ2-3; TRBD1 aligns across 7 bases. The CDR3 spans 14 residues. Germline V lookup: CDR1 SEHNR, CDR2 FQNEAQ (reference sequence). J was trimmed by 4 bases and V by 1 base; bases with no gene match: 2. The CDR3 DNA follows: TGTGCCAGCAGCTTAGGGCAGGGGGCAGATACGCAGTATTTT. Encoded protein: CASSLGQGADTQYF.

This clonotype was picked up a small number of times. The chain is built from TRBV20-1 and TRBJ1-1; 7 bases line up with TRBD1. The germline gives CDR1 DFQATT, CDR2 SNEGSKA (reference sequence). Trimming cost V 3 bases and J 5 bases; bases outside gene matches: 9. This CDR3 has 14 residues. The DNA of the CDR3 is TGCAGTGCTAGGTCTCTGGGCAGGGGGACTGAAGCTTTCTTT. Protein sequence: CSARSLGRGTEAFF.

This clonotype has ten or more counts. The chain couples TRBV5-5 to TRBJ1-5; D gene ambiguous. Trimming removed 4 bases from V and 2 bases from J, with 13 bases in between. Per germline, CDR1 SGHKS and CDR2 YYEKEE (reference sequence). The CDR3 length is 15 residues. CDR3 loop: CASSRDNDRNQPQHF. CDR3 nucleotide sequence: TGTGCCAGCAGCCGAGACAATGATCGCAATCAGCCCCAGCATTTT.

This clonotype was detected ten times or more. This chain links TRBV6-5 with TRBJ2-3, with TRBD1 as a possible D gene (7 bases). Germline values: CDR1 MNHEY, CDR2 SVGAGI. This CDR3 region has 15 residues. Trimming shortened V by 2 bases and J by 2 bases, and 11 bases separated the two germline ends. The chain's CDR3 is CASSYAGQNTDTQYF. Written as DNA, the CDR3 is TGTGCCAGCAGTTACGCGGGACAGAACACAGATACGCAGTATTTT.

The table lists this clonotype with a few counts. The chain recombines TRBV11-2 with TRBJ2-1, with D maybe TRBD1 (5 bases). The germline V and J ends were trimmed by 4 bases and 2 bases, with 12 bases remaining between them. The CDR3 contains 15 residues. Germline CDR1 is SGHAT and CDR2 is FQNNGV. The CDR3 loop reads CASSSKGMAYNEQFF. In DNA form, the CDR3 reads TGTGCCAGCAGCTCAAAGGGGATGGCCTACAATGAGCAGTTCTTC.

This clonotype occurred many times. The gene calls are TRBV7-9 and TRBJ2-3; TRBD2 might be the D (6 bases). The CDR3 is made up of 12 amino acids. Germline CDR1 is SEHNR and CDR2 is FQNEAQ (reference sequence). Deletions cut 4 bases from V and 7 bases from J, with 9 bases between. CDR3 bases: TGTGCCAGCAGCTCACTAGCTTATACGCAGTATTTT. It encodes CASSSLAYTQYF. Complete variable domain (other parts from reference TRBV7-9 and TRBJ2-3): DTGVSQNPRHKITKRGQNVTFRCDPISEHNRLYWYRQTLGQGPEFLTYFQNEAQLEKSRLLSDRFSAERPKGSFSTLEIQRTEQGDSAMYLCASSSLAYTQYFGPGTRLTVL.

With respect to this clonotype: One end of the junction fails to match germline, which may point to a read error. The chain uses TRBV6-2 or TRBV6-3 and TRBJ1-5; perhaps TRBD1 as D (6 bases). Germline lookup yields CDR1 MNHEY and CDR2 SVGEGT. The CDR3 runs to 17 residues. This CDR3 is CASSQGLSPMYHQPQNF. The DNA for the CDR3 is TGTGCCAGCAGTCAGGGGCTCTCTCCAATGTACCATCAGCCCCAGAATTTT.

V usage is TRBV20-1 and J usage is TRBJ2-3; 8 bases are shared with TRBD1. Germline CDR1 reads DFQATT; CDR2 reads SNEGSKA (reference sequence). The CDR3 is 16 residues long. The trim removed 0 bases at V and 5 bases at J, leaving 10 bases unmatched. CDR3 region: CSARDTGGYQEDTQYF. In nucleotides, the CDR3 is TGCAGTGCTAGAGATACAGGGGGATATCAGGAAGATACGCAGTATTTT.

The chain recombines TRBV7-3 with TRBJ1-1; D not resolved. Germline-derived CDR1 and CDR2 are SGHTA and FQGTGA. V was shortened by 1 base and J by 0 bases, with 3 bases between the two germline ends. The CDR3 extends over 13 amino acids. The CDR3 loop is CASSLILNTEAFF. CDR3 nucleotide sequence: TGTGCCAGCAGCTTAATACTGAACACTGAAGCTTTCTTT.

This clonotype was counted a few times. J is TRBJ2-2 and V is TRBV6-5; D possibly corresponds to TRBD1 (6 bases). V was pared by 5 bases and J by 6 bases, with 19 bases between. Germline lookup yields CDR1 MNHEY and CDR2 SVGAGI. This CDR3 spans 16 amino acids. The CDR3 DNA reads TGTGCCAGCAGTCAGCTGGACCACAGGGACCCCGGGGAGCTGTTTTTT. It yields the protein CASSQLDHRDPGELFF.

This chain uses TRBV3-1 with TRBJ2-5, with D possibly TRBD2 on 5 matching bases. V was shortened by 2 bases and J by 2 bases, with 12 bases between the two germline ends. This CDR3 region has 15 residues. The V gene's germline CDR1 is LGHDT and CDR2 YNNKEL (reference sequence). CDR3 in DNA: TGTGCCAGCAGCCAATTTTTGGGCGGGCAAGAGACCCAGTACTTC. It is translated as CASSQFLGGQETQYF.

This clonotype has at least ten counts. The CDR3: CASSHGTSRDNEQFF. DNA for the CDR3: TGTGCCAGCAGCCATGGGACTAGCCGCGACAATGAGCAGTTCTTC. The gene calls are TRBV3-1 and TRBJ2-1, with 9 bases fitting TRBD2. This CDR3 spans 15 amino acids. V trimming: 3 bases; J trimming: 5 bases; junction bases outside the gene matches: 5. Germline V gene data show CDR1 as LGHDT and CDR2 as YNNKEL (reference sequence).

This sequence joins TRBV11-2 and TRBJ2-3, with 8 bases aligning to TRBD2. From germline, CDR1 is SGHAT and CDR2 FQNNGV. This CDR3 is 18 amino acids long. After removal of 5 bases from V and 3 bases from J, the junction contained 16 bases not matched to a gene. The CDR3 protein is CASSRFGGGVMDTDTQYF. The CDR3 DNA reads TGTGCCAGCAGCCGGTTCGGGGGGGGGGTCATGGATACAGATACGCAGTATTTT.

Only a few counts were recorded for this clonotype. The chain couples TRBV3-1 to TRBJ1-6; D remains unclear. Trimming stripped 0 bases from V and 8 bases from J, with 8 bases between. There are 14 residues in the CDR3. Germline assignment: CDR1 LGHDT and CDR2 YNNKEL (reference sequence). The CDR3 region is CASSQDFADSPLHF. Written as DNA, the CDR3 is TGTGCCAGCAGCCAAGATTTTGCGGATTCACCCCTCCACTTT. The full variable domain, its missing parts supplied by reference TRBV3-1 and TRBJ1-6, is DTAVSQTPKYLVTQMGNDKSIKCEQNLGHDTMYWYKQDSKKFLKIMFSYNNKELIINETVPNRFSPKSPDKAHLNLHINSLELGDSAVYFCASSQDFADSPLHFGNGTRLTVT.

Here the CDR3 reads CSARRQGTYEQYF. Written as DNA, the CDR3 is TGCAGTGCCAGGAGGCAGGGGACCTACGAGCAGTACTTC. The rearrangement uses TRBV20-1 and TRBJ2-7, with a weak D call TRBD1 (6 bases). Germline CDR1 is DFQATT and CDR2 is SNEGSKA (reference sequence). Trimming removed 6 bases from V and 2 bases from J, with 14 bases in between. The CDR3 length is 13 residues.

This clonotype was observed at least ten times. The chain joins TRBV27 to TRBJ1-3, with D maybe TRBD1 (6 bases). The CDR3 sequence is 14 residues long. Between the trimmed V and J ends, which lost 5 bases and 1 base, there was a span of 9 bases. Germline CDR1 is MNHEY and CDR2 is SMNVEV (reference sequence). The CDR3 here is CASSPTGSGNTIYF. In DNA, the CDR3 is TGTGCCAGCAGTCCTACAGGGTCTGGAAACACCATATATTTT.

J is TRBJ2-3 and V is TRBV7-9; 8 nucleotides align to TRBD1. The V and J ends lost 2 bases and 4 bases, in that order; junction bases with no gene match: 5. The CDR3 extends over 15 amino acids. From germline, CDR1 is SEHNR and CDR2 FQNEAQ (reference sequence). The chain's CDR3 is CASSLTAGGADTQYF. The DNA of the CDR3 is TGTGCCAGCAGCTTAACGGCAGGGGGCGCAGATACGCAGTATTTT.